The next 21 T cell receptor beta chains were all read from a single sample in a study of cytomegalovirus exposure and HLA in healthy donors. Researchers ran the PCR with 60 Vbeta and 13 Jbeta primers. Some clones are missing from TCRdb's copy, which holds only in-frame ones; the method was immunoSEQ multiplex PCR. This table holds about 190,000 clones, roughly 80% found once. Specimen: PBMCs. All receptors come from a middle-aged man in good health and CMV-seropositive.

V is TRBV7-9 and J is TRBJ2-7; 7 positions match TRBD2. The CDR3 loop spans 15 amino acids. Germline lookup yields CDR1 SEHNR and CDR2 FQNEAQ (reference sequence). The ends lost 4 bases at V and 0 bases at J; junction bases unmatched: 6. The CDR3 is CASSSGGLGSYEQYF. CDR3 DNA sequence: TGTGCCAGCAGCTCCGGGGGGTTAGGCTCCTACGAGCAGTACTTC.

The chain couples TRBV7-2 to TRBJ2-7; 7 bases are a match to TRBD2. This CDR3 spans 16 amino acids. The V gene's germline CDR1 is SGHTA and CDR2 FQGNSA. The J segment lost 2 bases and the V segment lost 5 bases, leaving 12 bases of the junction unmatched. CDR3 bases: TGTGCCAGCAGCGCGACCCTGGGACTACTTCCCTACGAGCAGTACTTC. The encoded protein is CASSATLGLLPYEQYF.

CDR3 protein: CWGRYYNEQFF. The CDR3 DNA sequence: TGCTGGGGGCGGTACTACAATGAGCAGTTCTTC. J is TRBJ2-1 and V is TRBV29-1, with a tentative D call TRBD1 (6 bases). The CDR3 sequence is 11 residues long. Germline CDR1 SQVTM, CDR2 ANQGSEA.

This clone was found once. V is TRBV30 and J is TRBJ2-7; weak D call: TRBD1 (5 bases). CDR1 and CDR2 (germline): GTSNPN, SVGIG (reference sequence). V shed 1 base and J shed 7 bases, with 14 bases lying between them. The CDR3 totals 13 residues. The chain's CDR3 is CAWSAGHTLEQYF. The CDR3 DNA reads TGTGCCTGGAGTGCCGGACATACCTTGGAGCAGTACTTC. The whole variable domain, remainder taken from reference TRBV30 and TRBJ2-7, is SQTIHQWPATLVQPVGSPLSLECTVEGTSNPNLYWYRQAAGRGLQLLFYSVGIGQISSEVPQNLSASRPQDRQFILSSKKLLLSDSGFYLCAWSAGHTLEQYFGPGTRLTVT.

This clone appeared a single time. This rearrangement joins TRBV2 to TRBJ1-5, with a possible D match to TRBD1 (5 bases). Trimming took off 4 bases at V and 7 bases at J, with 17 bases between the two ends. The germline gives CDR1 SNHLY, CDR2 FYNNEI. This CDR3 region has 15 residues. The CDR3 region has the DNA TGTGCCAGCAGTGGGGGGAGGGGCCCGGGGCAGCCCCAGCATTTT. Its protein product is CASSGGRGPGQPQHF. The full variable domain, its missing parts supplied by reference TRBV2 and TRBJ1-5, is EPEVTQTPSHQVTQMGQEVILRCVPISNHLYFYWYRQILGQKVEFLVSFYNNEISEKSEIFDDQFSVERPDGSNFTLKIRSTKLEDSAMYFCASSGGRGPGQPQHFGDGTRLSIL.

This chain joins TRBV18 and TRBJ1-6; 7 bases align to TRBD1. The junction had 6 bases not matched to a gene; V was cut back by 1 base and J by 9 bases. Germline V gene sequence: CDR1 KGHSH, CDR2 LQKENI. The CDR3 has 15 amino acids. Here the CDR3 DNA reads TGTGCCAGCTCACCACTGGAGACAGGGCTTTCACCCCTCCACTTT. Translated, it gives CASSPLETGLSPLHF.

The chain recombines TRBV9 with TRBJ2-5, with 8 bases matching TRBD2. The CDR3 sequence is 14 residues long. The germline CDR1 and CDR2 sequences are SGDLS and YYNGEE. J gave up 1 base and V 3 bases, and 2 bases lay outside the gene matches. This CDR3 is CASSARGAQETQYF. The CDR3 DNA reads as TGTGCCAGCAGCGCGCGGGGGGCCCAAGAGACCCAGTACTTC.

The chain links TRBV27 to TRBJ2-2; TRBD2 is a possible D gene (7 bases). The CDR3 runs to 15 residues. V was pared by 2 bases and J by 7 bases, with 14 bases between. The germline gives CDR1 MNHEY, CDR2 SMNVEV (reference sequence). CDR3 amino acids: CASSLLAGAGGELFF. CDR3 sequence (DNA): TGTGCCAGCAGTTTACTGGCGGGGGCGGGCGGGGAGCTGTTTTTT.

This clone was seen just once. This chain links TRBV19 with TRBJ2-7; tentative D call: TRBD2 (5 bases). From germline, CDR1 is LNHDA and CDR2 SQIVND (reference sequence). Between the trimmed V and J ends, which lost 4 bases and 1 base, there was a span of 14 bases. The CDR3 has 15 residues. This chain's CDR3 is CASSSLEGTSYEQYF. The CDR3 DNA follows: TGTGCCAGTAGTAGCCTAGAGGGAACATCCTACGAGCAGTACTTC.

The chain recombines TRBV28 with TRBJ1-6; 9 bases map to TRBD1. V shed 4 bases, J shed 8 bases, and the junction held 3 bases outside the gene matches. The CDR3 is 14 amino acids. Germline CDR1 is MDHEN and CDR2 is SYDVKM. Written as DNA, the CDR3 is TGTGCCAGCAGTTGGACAGGGGAGGATTCACCCCTCCACTTT. Its translation: CASSWTGEDSPLHF.

This clone was counted a single time. The chain links TRBV7-3 to TRBJ1-5; D gene unclear. CDR1 is SGHTA and CDR2 is FQGTGA in the germline V gene. The V end lost 4 bases, the J end lost 5 bases, and 9 bases lay between the germline ends. CDR3 length: 13 residues. DNA for the CDR3: TGTGCCAGCAGCTCCCGGACTGATCAGCCCCAGCATTTT. The encoded protein is CASSSRTDQPQHF.

About this clone itself: Other nucleotide sequences from this sample produce the same CDR3. This rearrangement joins TRBV7-9 to TRBJ1-5, with D maybe TRBD1 (6 bases). Trimming cost V 4 bases and J 3 bases, with 10 bases left between them. The CDR3 runs to 14 residues. Germline V gene data show CDR1 as SEHNR and CDR2 as FQNEAQ (reference sequence). The CDR3 nucleotides read TGTGCCAGCAGCTCAGGACAGTTCAATCAGCCCCAGCATTTT. It codes for CASSSGQFNQPQHF.

About this clone: The germline gene is not matched at one end of the junction; a read error may be the cause. Other DNA sequences in this sample translate to the same CDR3. The V and J genes are TRBV7-9 and TRBJ1-5; the D is unclear. CDR3 size: 12 residues. In germline, CDR1 is SEHNR, CDR2 FQNEAQ (reference sequence). CDR3 region: CASSLGGQPQHF. Written as DNA, the CDR3 is TGTGCTAGCAGCTTAGGCGGTCAGCCCCAGCATTTT.

This clone was seen more than once but under ten times. The chain combines TRBV28 with TRBJ1-5, with 8 bases lining up with TRBD1. The germline gives CDR1 MDHEN, CDR2 SYDVKM. The CDR3 is 15 amino acids. Trimming took 6 bases from V and 0 from J; bases not matched to a gene: 4. DNA for the CDR3: TGTGCCAGCAGGTCTACAGGGGGTAGCAATCAGCCCCAGCATTTT. This codes for CASRSTGGSNQPQHF.

In DNA, the CDR3 is TGCGCCAGCAGGCGCCTGGAGGGGACTGGAAACACCATATATTTT. Translating it yields CASRRLEGTGNTIYF. The V gene is TRBV4-1, the J gene TRBJ1-3; the D gene is possibly TRBD1 (5 bases). Germline V CDR1 and CDR2: MGHRA, YSYEKL. Trimming removed 6 bases at V and 2 bases at J, with 14 bases between. This CDR3 has 15 residues.

This sequence joins TRBV15 and TRBJ1-3, with unresolved D. Germline V lookup: CDR1 LNHNV, CDR2 YYDKDF (reference sequence). V was cut by 0 bases and J by 0 bases, with 12 bases left in between. This CDR3 is 17 amino acids long. CDR3 in DNA: TGTGCCACCAGCAGAGATCGGCGACGGGACTCTGGAAACACCATATATTTT. Amino acids: CATSRDRRRDSGNTIYF.

This rearrangement joins TRBV7-3 to TRBJ2-1, with 9 bases fitting TRBD1. V lost 2 bases to trimming and J lost 4 bases; unmatched junction nucleotides: 9. The CDR3 length is 17 residues. Germline V lookup: CDR1 SGHTA, CDR2 FQGTGA. The CDR3: CASSLGTGTGSYNEQFF. In nucleotides, the CDR3 is TGTGCCAGCAGCTTAGGCACCGGGACAGGGTCTTACAATGAGCAGTTCTTC.

This clone has a handful of counts. This chain connects TRBV12-5 to TRBJ2-1, with a possible D match to TRBD2 (5 bases). Trimming removed 1 base from V and 8 bases from J, with 12 bases in between. Germline values: CDR1 LGHNT, CDR2 FRNRAP. The CDR3 has 14 amino acids. The chain's CDR3 is CASGLEAGHHEQFF. The CDR3 DNA follows: TGTGCTAGTGGTTTGGAGGCGGGTCATCATGAGCAGTTCTTC.

The chain is built from TRBV7-2 and TRBJ2-3; D perhaps matches TRBD2 (5 bases). The germline CDR1 and CDR2 sequences are SGHTA and FQGNSA. Trimming cost V 0 bases and J 6 bases, with 7 bases left between them. The length of the CDR3 is 13 residues. The CDR3 is CASSLARADTQYF. The CDR3 DNA is TGTGCCAGCAGCTTAGCGCGGGCGGATACGCAGTATTTT.

This rearrangement joins TRBV30 to TRBJ2-1; 12 nucleotides line up with TRBD2. V shed 5 bases and J 2 bases; nucleotides not matched to a gene: 10. Germline assignment: CDR1 GTSNPN and CDR2 SVGIG (reference sequence). The CDR3 has 17 residues. The CDR3 coding sequence is TGTGCCTGGCTCCCGCTCACTAGCGGGGGGACCTACAATGAGCAGTTCTTC. It is translated as CAWLPLTSGGTYNEQFF.

This clone showed up just once. The rearrangement uses TRBV9 and TRBJ1-2, with 9 bases identical to TRBD1. The CDR3 is 14 residues long. Unmatched junction bases numbered 0, after V lost 0 bases and J lost 3 bases. The V gene's germline CDR1 is SGDLS and CDR2 YYNGEE. The CDR3 here is CASSVGQGDYGYTF. In nucleotides, the CDR3 is TGTGCCAGCAGCGTAGGACAGGGGGACTATGGCTACACCTTC.